This T cell receptor (beta chain) is from a study of persistence of HIV-infected CD4 T cells. Stimulation used approximately 9.1 ug/mL lysate from CMV-infected fibroblasts. Sorting of responding CD4+ T cells relied on upregulated CD40 ligand together with CD69. Trimming took off 2 bases at V and 4 bases at J, with 11 bases between the two ends. The CDR3 is 14 amino acids. CDR1 is MNHEY, CDR2 SVGAGI, per germline. The libraries were made with immunoSEQ version 4 in survey mode. Sequencing used immunoSEQ multiplex PCR; TCRdb keeps in-frame clones, though not all of them. The sample lists 15,000 to 20,000 clones, less than 65% occurring once. A remark on this clone: Its antigen is not known.

The V call is TRBV6-5, the J call TRBJ1-2, with D hard to call. The TCR sequence derives from an adult woman with HIV who was CMV-seropositive. The sequencing here drew on CD4+ T cells sorted from PBMCs after roughly 17-hour stimulation, taken from a patient who received antiretroviral therapy. Here the CDR3 reads CASSYGQHSYGYTF. The CDR3 DNA sequence: TGTGCCAGCAGTTACGGGCAGCATTCCTATGGCTACACCTTC.